The source of this TCR beta chain is a study of blood T cell repertoires in COVID-19 (dated by TCRdb to 2020 to 2022). With regard to the full study: Samples covering the acute and convalescent phases of COVID-19 were provided by collaborators in the United States, Italy and Spain. Where available, HLA class I and class II types were taken from metadata supplied by the sample provider and were not determined by assay-based typing. A freely available public database, intended as a resource for researchers studying the immune response to SARS-CoV-2, is where the repertoires were released. The samples were drawn from the first 160 participants of the ongoing ImmuneRACE study and from 1,254 subjects provided by 6 global collaborators. Subjects who had been exposed to COVID-19, were actively infected with it, or had recovered from it provided the deeply sampled blood TCRbeta repertoires that made up the dataset. The material from the prospective study consisted of cDNA or gDNA derived from T cells, B-cell-depleted T cells, or PBMCs. Nearly every sample came with metadata listing a de-identified subject ID, COVID-19 status, age in years and sex.

Note on this clone: It lacks a known antigen. The record has no base qualities; no much larger clone is one base away.

TCRbeta CDR3 regions were amplified from genomic DNA by means of the immunoSEQ Assay, a bias-controlled multiplex PCR. The paper's processing steps were these. The number of nucleated cells in each sample was estimated from the amplification of reference gene primers within the assay. To quantify the absolute abundance of each unique TCRbeta CDR3 rearrangement, sequence reads were collapsed and filtered. For each sample, productive Simpson clonality was calculated as the square root of Simpson's diversity index across productive rearrangements. TCRdb took over this immuneACCESS table, retaining in-frame rearrangements with V and J assigned. Such tables are incomplete; in checked studies, under half of the missing clones stem from an unresolved V gene, and the remainder is unexplained. V, J and clone size reflect that table, while D and trimming were determined from the DNA. The sample table records roughly 410,000 clones; 89% of these occur just once. The ten top clones hold 0.95% to 1.5% of the sample.

Beyond this particular receptor, the publication reports: The quantity of clinical and demographic metadata differed by source and by participant and was supplied without curation.

For CDR1 and CDR2, the germline V gene lists MNHEY and SVGEGT. The CDR3, cysteine through phenylalanine, is 13 amino acids long. Only CDR3 DNA is held: 39 bases, read in frame from base 1. Trimming costs V 2 bases and J 1 base, and their ends lie 5 bases apart. The collaborating institutions used their own protocols to collect whole blood in K2EDTA tubes. For TCRbeta analysis, collaborator samples were shipped as frozen whole blood, as isolated PBMCs, or as DNA extracted from either sample type. The clonotype was recovered from a middle-aged man with acute or convalescent COVID-19. The sample taken for sequencing was peripheral blood. The rearranged segments are TRBV6-2 or TRBV6-3 and TRBJ1-1, with no confident D gene call. The encoded CDR3 is CASSYRGNTEAFF. The DNA sequence is TGTGCCAGCAGTTACAGAGGGAACACTGAAGCTTTCTTT.